A single sample is the source of the 26 T cell receptor beta chains below, sequenced in a study of CD8 T cells in ankylosing spondylitis. Each CDR3 protein is one row after TCRdb ran MiXCR on the 5' RACE reads. This sample has some 71,000 distinct CDR3 sequences, with approximately 5.3% found just once. Sample: blood, either unsorted or a sorted T cell fraction (not recorded which). The receptors derive from a male donor with ankylosing spondylitis or in good health (not recorded which).

This chain joins TRBV20-1 and TRBJ1-1, with D hard to call. The CDR3 has 10 residues. The V and J ends lost 6 bases and 10 bases respectively, with 12 bases between them. The germline V gene encodes CDR1 DFQATT and CDR2 SNEGSKA (reference sequence). In DNA form, the CDR3 reads TGCAGTGCCAGTTCCGATTCAGCTTTCTTT. Residues: CSASSDSAFF.

This clonotype was counted at least ten times. V and J are TRBV5-1 and TRBJ2-7, with D unresolved. The CDR3 has 12 residues. Germline CDR1 reads SGHRS; CDR2 reads YFSETQ. The V and J ends lost 4 bases and 1 base respectively, with 6 bases between them. The CDR3 DNA reads TGCGCCAGCAGCCTCGAGTCCTACGAGCAGTACTTC. This codes for CASSLESYEQYF.

J is TRBJ2-7 and V is TRBV10-3; 10 bases agree with TRBD1. The V and J ends lost 5 bases and 4 bases, in that order; junction bases with no gene match: 5. Germline V lookup: CDR1 ENHRY, CDR2 SYGVKD. The CDR3 is 14 residues long. CDR3 bases: TGTGCCATCAGTCCCGACAGGGGGCTTTACGAGCAGTACTTC. This codes for CAISPDRGLYEQYF.

This clonotype was observed many times. The chain couples TRBV29-1 to TRBJ2-7; 8 bases are shared with TRBD1. Germline assignment: CDR1 SQVTM and CDR2 ANQGSEA. V lost 4 bases and J lost 5; bases outside the gene matches: 4. This CDR3 is built from 12 residues. The CDR3 region has the DNA TGCAGCGTTGGCGGGACAGGAGACGAGCAGTACTTC. It translates to CSVGGTGDEQYF.

This clonotype occurred many times. The chain combines TRBV27 with TRBJ2-3; TRBD2 aligns across 13 bases. Germline lookup yields CDR1 MNHEY and CDR2 SMNVEV (reference sequence). Trimming removed 3 bases from V and 2 bases from J; junction bases left unmatched: 8. CDR3 length: 18 amino acids. Here the CDR3 reads CASSLTSGGQPNTDTQYF. The CDR3 region has the DNA TGTGCCAGCAGTTTGACTAGCGGGGGGCAACCAAACACAGATACGCAGTATTTT.

In this sample, this clonotype turned up many times. The chain joins TRBV5-1 to TRBJ2-5, with D perhaps matching TRBD2 (6 bases). V lost 0 bases to trimming and J lost 2 bases, with 8 bases between them. CDR1 and CDR2 from the germline V gene are SGHRS and YFSETQ. CDR3 length equals 14 residues. DNA for the CDR3: TGCGCCAGCAGCTTGGGGGGACTGCAAGAGACCCAGTACTTC. The encoded protein is CASSLGGLQETQYF.

This clonotype has ten or more counts. The chain joins TRBV28 to TRBJ1-1; D not certain. This CDR3 is 12 amino acids long. Germline values: CDR1 MDHEN, CDR2 SYDVKM. V was trimmed by 7 bases and J by 5 bases, leaving 11 bases between them. The CDR3: CASNIRETEAFF. The DNA of the CDR3 is TGTGCCAGCAACATAAGGGAAACTGAAGCTTTCTTT. Full variable domain (outside the CDR3, taken from reference TRBV28 and TRBJ1-1): DVKVTQSSRYLVKRTGEKVFLECVQDMDHENMFWYRQDPGLGLRLIYFSYDVKMKEKGDIPEGYSVSREKKERFSLILESASTNQTSMYLCASNIRETEAFFGQGTRLTVV.

The chain employs TRBV7-9 and TRBJ1-5, with TRBD1 matching over 8 bases. V shed 4 bases and J 1 base; nucleotides not matched to a gene: 9. The CDR3 is made up of 17 amino acids. The germline gives CDR1 SEHNR, CDR2 FQNEAQ (reference sequence). The CDR3 region is CASSSGGRQGSNQPQHF. The CDR3 DNA reads as TGTGCCAGCAGCTCCGGAGGTAGACAGGGGAGCAATCAGCCCCAGCATTTT. The full variable domain, in which reference TRBV7-9 and TRBJ1-5 provide the parts outside the CDR3, is DTGVSQNPRHKITKRGQNVTFRCDPISEHNRLYWYRQTLGQGPEFLTYFQNEAQLEKSRLLSDRFSAERPKGSFSTLEIQRTEQGDSAMYLCASSSGGRQGSNQPQHFGDGTRLSIL.

This clonotype was counted many times. The rearrangement links TRBV30 to TRBJ2-7, with a weak D call TRBD2 (5 bases). Germline lookup yields CDR1 GTSNPN and CDR2 SVGIG (reference sequence). V was cut by 2 bases and J by 7 bases, with 9 bases left in between. The CDR3 is made up of 11 amino acids. The CDR3: CAWSKREEQYF. The CDR3 DNA is TGTGCCTGGAGTAAGAGGGAGGAGCAGTACTTC.

This clonotype was detected many times. The chain is built from TRBV19 and TRBJ2-1; 14 positions match TRBD2. The CDR3 length is 16 residues. The junction had 9 bases not matched to a gene; V was cut back by 5 bases and J by 9 bases. Germline assignment: CDR1 LNHDA and CDR2 SQIVND (reference sequence). This CDR3 reads CASSLAGTSGGGEQFF. In nucleotides, the CDR3 is TGTGCCAGTAGTCTCGCCGGGACTAGCGGGGGTGGTGAGCAGTTCTTC.

There are many counts of this clonotype. V and J are TRBV15 and TRBJ1-6; D uncertain. Trimming removed 3 bases at V and 6 bases at J, with 3 bases between. This CDR3 contains 12 residues. The germline V gene encodes CDR1 LNHNV and CDR2 YYDKDF (reference sequence). This chain's CDR3 is CATSSGNSPLHF. In nucleotides, the CDR3 is TGTGCCACCAGCAGTGGTAATTCACCCCTCCACTTT.

In its sample, this clonotype was seen many times. The chain has TRBV5-1 and TRBJ1-6; TRBD1 might be the D (5 bases). The germline V and J ends were trimmed by 3 bases and 0 bases, with 10 bases remaining between them. This CDR3 has 16 residues. The germline V gene has CDR1 SGHRS and CDR2 YFSETQ. In DNA, the CDR3 is TGCGCCAGCAGCTCGGTCGGGGGCTCCTATAATTCACCCCTCCACTTT. It specifies CASSSVGGSYNSPLHF.

V gene TRBV6-5 combines with J gene TRBJ2-1; the match to TRBD1 covers 7 bases. Unmatched junction bases numbered 0, after V lost 6 bases and J lost 7 bases. The CDR3 has 11 amino acids. Germline loops: CDR1 MNHEY, CDR2 SVGAGI. CDR3 sequence reads: CASRTGNEQFF. The CDR3 bases are TGTGCCAGCAGGACAGGGAATGAGCAGTTCTTC.

V usage is TRBV18 and J usage is TRBJ2-7, with 11 bases matching TRBD1. The CDR3 loop spans 20 amino acids. The germline CDR1 and CDR2 sequences are KGHSH and LQKENI. Losses at the gene ends were 2 bases for V and 5 bases for J; bases not matched to a gene: 20. The CDR3: CASSPELGQGAFLRDHEQYF. DNA for the CDR3: TGTGCCAGCTCACCAGAGTTAGGACAGGGGGCCTTCCTAAGGGACCACGAGCAGTACTTC.

This clonotype was counted at least ten times. The chain links TRBV6-1 to TRBJ2-7, with a weak D call TRBD1 (6 bases). Per the germline V gene, CDR1 is MNHNS and CDR2 is SASEGT. V was pared by 2 bases and J by 3 bases, with 14 bases between. CDR3 length: 15 amino acids. In DNA form, the CDR3 reads TGTGCCAGCAGTGAAACGCAGGGGTCTGTCTACGAGCAGTACTTC. Residues: CASSETQGSVYEQYF.

This clonotype was counted at least ten times. V and J are TRBV12-3 or TRBV12-4 and TRBJ1-2; D gene ambiguous. Trimming pared 5 bases from V and 0 bases from J, leaving 4 bases between. The CDR3 loop spans 12 amino acids. This CDR3 reads CASSMTNYGYTF. The DNA for the CDR3 is TGTGCCAGCAGTATGACTAACTATGGCTACACCTTC.

This clonotype was recorded many times. The rearrangement links TRBV20-1 to TRBJ1-1; the D is unclear. The CDR3 has 15 residues. The germline gives CDR1 DFQATT, CDR2 SNEGSKA (reference sequence). V was pared by 3 bases and J by 6 bases, with 20 bases between. In nucleotides, the CDR3 is TGCAGTGCTAGGGCCCCGGCTTTTCAAGGCGCTGAAGCTTTCTTT. Protein product: CSARAPAFQGAEAFF.

This clonotype occurred many times. V is TRBV11-2 and J is TRBJ1-5; possible D gene TRBD1, 5 bases. With 3 bases removed from V and 6 bases from J, the gap between germline ends came to 9 bases. The germline CDR1 and CDR2 sequences are SGHAT and FQNNGV. The CDR3 totals 13 residues. The CDR3 sequence: CASSFGGFQPQHF. CDR3 nucleotide sequence: TGTGCCAGCAGCTTCGGGGGATTTCAGCCCCAGCATTTT.

This clonotype has a count of ten or more. This sequence joins TRBV20-1 and TRBJ2-3, with 9 positions matching TRBD1. Germline CDR1 is DFQATT and CDR2 is SNEGSKA (reference sequence). The CDR3 extends over 14 amino acids. Trimming at V came to 6 bases and at J to 4 bases, leaving 8 bases not matched to a gene. The CDR3 coding sequence is TGCAGTGCCTCGGACAGGGGTGGATCAGATACGCAGTATTTT. This sequence encodes CSASDRGGSDTQYF.

This clonotype was counted ten times or more. The chain has TRBV5-4 and TRBJ2-3; D tentatively reads TRBD1 or TRBD2 (6 bases each). The CDR3 sequence is 16 residues long. Trimming took 4 bases from V and 2 from J, leaving 17 bases between them. Per the germline V gene, CDR1 is SGHNT and CDR2 is YYREEE (reference sequence). This CDR3 is CASSGGGRQSTDTQYF. In nucleotides, the CDR3 is TGTGCCAGCAGCGGAGGGGGACGCCAATCCACAGATACGCAGTATTTT.

This clonotype was observed many times. V gene TRBV5-6 combines with J gene TRBJ2-1; D is unresolved. V lost 0 bases, J lost 12 bases, and 16 bases lay in between. Germline CDR1 is SGHDT and CDR2 is YYEEEE. CDR3 length: 14 residues. The CDR3 loop is CASSLGQGPPLQFF. As DNA, the CDR3 is TGTGCCAGCAGCTTGGGGCAAGGGCCGCCTCTGCAGTTCTTC.

At least ten counts were recorded for this clonotype. This sequence joins TRBV9 and TRBJ2-7; D is tentatively TRBD1 or TRBD2 (6 bases each). Trimming shortened V by 0 bases and J by 2 bases, and 15 bases separated the two germline ends. This CDR3 region has 16 residues. Per germline, CDR1 SGDLS and CDR2 YYNGEE. The CDR3 loop reads CASSVGLRGDTYEQYF. Here the CDR3 DNA reads TGTGCCAGCAGCGTAGGACTAAGGGGGGATACCTACGAGCAGTACTTC.

This clonotype was detected many times. This sequence joins TRBV4-1 and TRBJ2-3, with 8 bases lining up with TRBD1. J lost 0 bases, V lost 3 bases, and 5 bases had no gene match. This CDR3 has 16 residues. CDR1 MGHRA and CDR2 YSYEKL come from the germline V gene. CDR3 DNA: TGCGCCAGCAGCCACCGACGGGACAGGAGCACAGATACGCAGTATTTT. Amino acid sequence: CASSHRRDRSTDTQYF.

This clonotype was observed at least ten times. The chain is built from TRBV4-2 and TRBJ2-7; D gene ambiguous. Trimming stripped 0 bases from V and 7 bases from J, with 16 bases between. The germline V gene encodes CDR1 LGHNA and CDR2 YNFKEQ. This CDR3 region has 15 residues. CDR3 loop: CASSQDLLGIGEQYF. CDR3 sequence (DNA): TGTGCCAGCAGCCAAGATCTGTTAGGGATAGGGGAGCAGTACTTC.

Many counts were recorded for this clonotype. The chain carries TRBV9 and TRBJ2-3; either TRBD1 or TRBD2 may fit D (5 bases each). CDR3 length equals 14 residues. Germline V gene lookup returns CDR1 SGDLS and CDR2 YYNGEE. The V end lost 7 bases, the J end lost 3 bases, and 15 bases lay between the germline ends. The CDR3 here is CASATGTVTDTQYF. DNA of the CDR3: TGTGCCAGCGCAACCGGGACGGTGACAGATACGCAGTATTTT.

This clonotype showed up many times. The J gene is TRBJ1-1, the V gene TRBV5-1; D gene uncertain. V lost 1 base and J 3 bases, leaving 10 bases between the germline ends. Germline values: CDR1 SGHRS, CDR2 YFSETQ. CDR3 length: 14 amino acids. CDR3 coding DNA: TGCGCCAGCAGCTTGCTGGGAGGTCACACTGAAGCTTTCTTT. Encoded protein: CASSLLGGHTEAFF.